The clone carrying this T cell receptor (beta chain) has more than one count but fewer than ten. The sample is drawn from a study of identical twins. Per the germline V gene, CDR1 is DFQATT and CDR2 is SNEGSKA (reference sequence). The V end was cut by 5 bases, the J end by 6 bases, with 11 bases between. This CDR3 comprises 13 residues. Each CDR3 protein gets one entry after TCRdb re-called the 5' RACE reads with MiXCR. The sample consists of over 500,000 distinct CDR3 sequences, around 20% of them appearing once. This same sample was also taken into another study, of T cells expressing NK-cell markers.

This sequence joins TRBV20-1 and TRBJ1-6; the D gene is possibly TRBD1 (5 bases). The sequence was obtained from a woman aged 18-29 years in good health. The sample comprised CD4+ T cells sorted from blood. The CDR3 DNA sequence: TGCAGTGCTGAACAGGTCCTTAATTCACCCCTCCACTTT. It specifies CSAEQVLNSPLHF.